In this sample, the clone carrying this TCR beta chain turned up many times. Its antigen is still unknown. The data were obtained in a study of T-cell reconstitution after alpha-beta-depleted transplantation in children. Overall study results and limits: Approximately two months post-transplant, alpha-beta T cells reportedly originated from several hundred expanded graft clones.

The V gene's germline CDR1 is MNHEY and CDR2 SMNVEV (reference sequence). CDR3 length equals 14 residues. The ends lost 4 bases at V and 4 bases at J; junction bases unmatched: 3. Preparation of the TCRbeta library was carried out with unique molecular identifiers. TCRdb re-derived calls from the PCR reads in MiXCR, one entry per CDR3 protein. This sample has 250,000 or so distinct CDR3 sequences; approximately 8% occur once, and the top ten carry about 6.4%. This TCR was sampled from a male patient between 10 and 17 years old who had a stem cell transplant for acute lymphoblastic leukemia, so the T cells may come from the graft donor. The specimen comprised PBMCs, mostly from graft donor cells, sampled 180 days after TCRalphabeta/CD19-depleted stem cell transplant. The chain joins TRBV27 to TRBJ1-4; 7 positions match TRBD1. CDR3 DNA: TGTGCCAGCAGTTCGGACAGGCTTAATGAAAAACTGTTTTTT. Translating gives CASSSDRLNEKLFF.